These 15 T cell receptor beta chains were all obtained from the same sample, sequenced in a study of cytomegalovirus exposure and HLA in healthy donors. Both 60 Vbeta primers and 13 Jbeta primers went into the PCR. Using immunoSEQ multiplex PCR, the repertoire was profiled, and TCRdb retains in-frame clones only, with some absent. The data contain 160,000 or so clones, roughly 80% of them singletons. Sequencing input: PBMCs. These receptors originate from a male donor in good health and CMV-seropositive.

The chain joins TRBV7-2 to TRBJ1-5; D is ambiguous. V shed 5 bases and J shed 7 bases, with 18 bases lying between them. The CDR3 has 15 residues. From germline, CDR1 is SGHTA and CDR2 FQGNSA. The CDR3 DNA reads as TGTGCCAGCAGCCCCCGGAGTCCAGGAGGGCAGCCCCAGCATTTT. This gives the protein CASSPRSPGGQPQHF.

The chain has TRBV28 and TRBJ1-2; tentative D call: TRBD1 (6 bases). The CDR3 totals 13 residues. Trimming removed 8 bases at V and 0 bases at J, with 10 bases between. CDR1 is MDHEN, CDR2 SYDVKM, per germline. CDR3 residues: CASRTATNYGYTF. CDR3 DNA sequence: TGTGCCAGCCGGACAGCTACTAACTATGGCTACACCTTC.

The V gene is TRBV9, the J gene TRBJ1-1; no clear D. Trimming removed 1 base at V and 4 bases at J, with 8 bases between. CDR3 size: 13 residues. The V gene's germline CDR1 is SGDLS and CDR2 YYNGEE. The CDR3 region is CASSVSWSTEAFF. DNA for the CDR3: TGTGCCAGCAGCGTAAGTTGGAGCACTGAAGCTTTCTTT.

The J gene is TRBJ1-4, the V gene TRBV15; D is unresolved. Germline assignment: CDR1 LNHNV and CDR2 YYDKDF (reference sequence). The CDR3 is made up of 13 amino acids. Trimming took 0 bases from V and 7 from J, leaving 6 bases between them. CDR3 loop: CATSRDGSEKLFF. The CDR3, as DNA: TGTGCCACCAGCAGAGATGGGAGTGAAAAACTGTTTTTT. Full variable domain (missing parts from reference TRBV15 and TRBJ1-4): DAMVIQNPRYQVTQFGKPVTLSCSQTLNHNVMYWYQQKSSQAPKLLFHYYDKDFNNEADTPDNFQSRRPNTSFCFLDIRSPGLGDTAMYLCATSRDGSEKLFFGSGTQLSVL.

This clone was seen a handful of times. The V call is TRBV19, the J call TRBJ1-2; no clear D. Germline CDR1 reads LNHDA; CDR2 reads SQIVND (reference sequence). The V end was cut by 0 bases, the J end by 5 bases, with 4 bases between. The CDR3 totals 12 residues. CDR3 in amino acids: CASSIEEYGYTF. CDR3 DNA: TGTGCCAGTAGTATAGAAGAGTATGGCTACACCTTC.

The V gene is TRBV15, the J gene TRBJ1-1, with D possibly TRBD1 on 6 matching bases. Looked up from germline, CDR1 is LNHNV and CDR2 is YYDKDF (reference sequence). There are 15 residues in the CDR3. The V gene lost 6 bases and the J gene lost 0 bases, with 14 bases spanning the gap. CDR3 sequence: CATRIKDRLNTEAFF. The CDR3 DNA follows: TGTGCCACCAGGATAAAGGACAGATTGAACACTGAAGCTTTCTTT.

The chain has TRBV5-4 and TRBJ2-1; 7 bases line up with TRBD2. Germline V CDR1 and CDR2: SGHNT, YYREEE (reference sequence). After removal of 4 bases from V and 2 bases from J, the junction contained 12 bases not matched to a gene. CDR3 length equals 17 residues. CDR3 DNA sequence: TGTGCCAGCAGCCGGCCTTCTAGCGGAGGAGCCTACAATGAGCAGTTCTTC. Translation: CASSRPSSGGAYNEQFF.

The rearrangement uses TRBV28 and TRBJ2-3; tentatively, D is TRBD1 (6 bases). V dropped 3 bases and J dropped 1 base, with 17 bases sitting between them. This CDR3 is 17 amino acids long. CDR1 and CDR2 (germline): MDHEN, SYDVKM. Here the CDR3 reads CASSFAASAGGTDTQYF. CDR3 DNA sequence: TGTGCCAGCAGTTTCGCAGCGTCGGCAGGGGGCACAGATACGCAGTATTTT.

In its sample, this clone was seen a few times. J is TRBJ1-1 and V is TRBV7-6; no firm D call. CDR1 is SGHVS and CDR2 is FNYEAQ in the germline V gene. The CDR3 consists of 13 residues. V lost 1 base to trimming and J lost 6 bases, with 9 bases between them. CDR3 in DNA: TGTGCCAGCAGCTTAGTCGGGGAAGCTGAAGCTTTCTTT. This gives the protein CASSLVGEAEAFF.

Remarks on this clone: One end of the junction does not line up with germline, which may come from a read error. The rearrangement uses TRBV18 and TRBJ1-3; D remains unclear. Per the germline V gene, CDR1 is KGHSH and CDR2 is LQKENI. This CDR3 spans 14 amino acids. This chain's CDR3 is CASSSDSSGNTIYF. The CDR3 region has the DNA TGCGCCAGCTCGTCCGATAGCTCTGGAAACACCATATATTTT.

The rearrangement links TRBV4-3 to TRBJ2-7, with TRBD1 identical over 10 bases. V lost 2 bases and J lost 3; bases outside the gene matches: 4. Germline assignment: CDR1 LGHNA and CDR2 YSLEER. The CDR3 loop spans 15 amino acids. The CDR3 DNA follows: TGCGCCAGCAGCCAACCGGGACAGGGGTTCTACGAGCAGTACTTC. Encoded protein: CASSQPGQGFYEQYF.

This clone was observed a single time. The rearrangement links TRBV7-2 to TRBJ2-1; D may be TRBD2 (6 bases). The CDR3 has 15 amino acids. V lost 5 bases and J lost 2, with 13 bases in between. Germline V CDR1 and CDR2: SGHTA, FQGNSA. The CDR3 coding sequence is TGTGCCAGCAGCACAGCGCGCGGGACCTACAATGAGCAGTTCTTC. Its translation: CASSTARGTYNEQFF.

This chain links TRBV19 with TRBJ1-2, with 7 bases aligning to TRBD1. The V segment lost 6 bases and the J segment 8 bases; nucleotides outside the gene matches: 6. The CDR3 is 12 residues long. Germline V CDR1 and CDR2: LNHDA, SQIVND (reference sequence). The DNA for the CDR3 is TGTGCCAGTAGAGAGACAGGGAAAGGCTACACCTTC. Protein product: CASRETGKGYTF.

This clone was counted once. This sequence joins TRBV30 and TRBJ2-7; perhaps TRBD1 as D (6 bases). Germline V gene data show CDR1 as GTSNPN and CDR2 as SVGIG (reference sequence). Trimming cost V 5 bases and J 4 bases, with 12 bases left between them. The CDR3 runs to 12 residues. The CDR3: CAWGGTGYEQYF. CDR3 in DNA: TGTGCCTGGGGGGGTACAGGGTACGAGCAGTACTTC.

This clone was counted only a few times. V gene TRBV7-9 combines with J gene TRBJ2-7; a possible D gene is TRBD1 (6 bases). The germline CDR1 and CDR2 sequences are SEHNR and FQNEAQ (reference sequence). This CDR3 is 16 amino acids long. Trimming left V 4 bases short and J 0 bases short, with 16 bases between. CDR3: CASSYQKGHRSYEQYF. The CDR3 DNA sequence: TGTGCCAGCAGCTATCAGAAGGGACACCGCTCCTACGAGCAGTACTTC.